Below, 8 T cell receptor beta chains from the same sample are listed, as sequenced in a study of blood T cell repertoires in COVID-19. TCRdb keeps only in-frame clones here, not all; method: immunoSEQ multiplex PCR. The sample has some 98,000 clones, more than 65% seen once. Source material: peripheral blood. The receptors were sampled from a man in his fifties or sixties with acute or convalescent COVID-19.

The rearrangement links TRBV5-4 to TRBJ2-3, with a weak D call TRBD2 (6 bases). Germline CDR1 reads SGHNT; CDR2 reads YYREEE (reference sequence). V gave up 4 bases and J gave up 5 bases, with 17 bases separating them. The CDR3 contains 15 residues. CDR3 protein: CASSPISGFGDTQYF. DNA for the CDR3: TGTGCCAGCAGCCCTATTAGCGGATTCGGAGATACGCAGTATTTT.

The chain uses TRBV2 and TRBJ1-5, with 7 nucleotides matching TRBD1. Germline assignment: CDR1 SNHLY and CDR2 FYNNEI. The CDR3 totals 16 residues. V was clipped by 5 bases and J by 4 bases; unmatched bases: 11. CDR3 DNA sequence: TGTGCCAGCAGTTCTCGACAGGGTGGAAAGAATCAGCCCCAGCATTTT. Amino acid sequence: CASSSRQGGKNQPQHF.

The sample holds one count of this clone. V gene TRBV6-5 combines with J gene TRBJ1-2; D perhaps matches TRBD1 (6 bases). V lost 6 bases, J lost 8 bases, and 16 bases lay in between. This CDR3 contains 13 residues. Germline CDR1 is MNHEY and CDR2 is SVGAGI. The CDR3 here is CASSSANRAGYTF. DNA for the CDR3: TGTGCCAGCAGCTCTGCCAACAGGGCGGGCTACACCTTC.

CDR3 in DNA: TGTGCCAGCAGTTTAGATAGAATCGCCTACGAGCAGTACTTC. This gives the protein CASSLDRIAYEQYF. The rearrangement joins TRBV28 to TRBJ2-7, with D uncertain. V dropped 2 bases and J dropped 2 bases, with 10 bases sitting between them. CDR3 size: 14 residues. CDR1 is MDHEN and CDR2 is SYDVKM in the germline V gene.

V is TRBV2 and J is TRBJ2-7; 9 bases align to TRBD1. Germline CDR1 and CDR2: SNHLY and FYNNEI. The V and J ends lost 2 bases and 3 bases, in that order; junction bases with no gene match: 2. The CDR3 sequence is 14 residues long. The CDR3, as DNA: TGTGCCAGCAGTGAAACAGGGGGCCTCTACGAGCAGTACTTC. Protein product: CASSETGGLYEQYF.

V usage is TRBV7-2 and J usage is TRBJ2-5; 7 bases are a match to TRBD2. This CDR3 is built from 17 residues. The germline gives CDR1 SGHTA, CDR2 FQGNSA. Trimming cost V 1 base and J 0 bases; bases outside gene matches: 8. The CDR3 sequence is CASSLGGGGANQETQYF. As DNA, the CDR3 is TGTGCCAGCAGCTTAGGGGGCGGGGGAGCTAACCAAGAGACCCAGTACTTC.

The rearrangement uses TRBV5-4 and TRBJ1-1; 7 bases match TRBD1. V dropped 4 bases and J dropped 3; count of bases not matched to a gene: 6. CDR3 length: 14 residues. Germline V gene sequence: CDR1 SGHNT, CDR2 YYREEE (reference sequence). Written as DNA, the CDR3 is TGTGCCAGCAGCATTGACAGGGAACACACTGAAGCTTTCTTT. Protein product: CASSIDREHTEAFF. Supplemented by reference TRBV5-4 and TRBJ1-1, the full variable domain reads ETGVTQSPTHLIKTRGQQVTLRCSSQSGHNTVSWYQQALGQGPQFIFQYYREEENGRGNFPPRFSGLQFPNYSSELNVNALELDDSALYLCASSIDREHTEAFFGQGTRLTVV.

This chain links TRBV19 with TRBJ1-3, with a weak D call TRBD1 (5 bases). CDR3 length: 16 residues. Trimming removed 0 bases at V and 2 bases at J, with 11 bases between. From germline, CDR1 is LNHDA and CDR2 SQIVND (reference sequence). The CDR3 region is CASSIDDSSAGNTIYF. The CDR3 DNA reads TGTGCCAGTAGTATAGACGACAGTTCAGCTGGAAACACCATATATTTT. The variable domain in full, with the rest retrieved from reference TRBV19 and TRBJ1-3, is DGGITQSPKYLFRKEGQNVTLSCEQNLNHDAMYWYRQDPGQGLRLIYYSQIVNDFQKGDIAEGYSVSREKKESFPLTVTSAQKNPTAFYLCASSIDDSSAGNTIYFGEGSWLTVV.